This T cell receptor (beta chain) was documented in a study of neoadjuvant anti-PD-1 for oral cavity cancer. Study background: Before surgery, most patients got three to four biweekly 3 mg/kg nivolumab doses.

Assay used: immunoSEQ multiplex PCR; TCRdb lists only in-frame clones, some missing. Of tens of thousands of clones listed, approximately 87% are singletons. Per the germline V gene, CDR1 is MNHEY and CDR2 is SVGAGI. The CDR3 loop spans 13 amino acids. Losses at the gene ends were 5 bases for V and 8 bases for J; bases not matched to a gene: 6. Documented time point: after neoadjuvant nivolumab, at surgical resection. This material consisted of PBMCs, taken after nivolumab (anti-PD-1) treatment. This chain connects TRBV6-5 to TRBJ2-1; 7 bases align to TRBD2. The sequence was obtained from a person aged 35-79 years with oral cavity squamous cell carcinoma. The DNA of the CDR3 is TGTGCCAGCAGTGCCCTAGCGGCCCATGAGCAGTTCTTC. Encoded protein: CASSALAAHEQFF.